The 8 T cell receptor beta chains reported below all come from one sample, sequenced in a study of OX40 agonist ivuxolimab in advanced cancers. The protocol was immunoSEQ multiplex PCR, while the TCRdb copy is restricted to in-frame clones and leaves out a portion. This sample has fewer than 60,000 clones; approximately 90% occur once, and the top ten carry roughly an eighth. The sample in question was CD4+ or CD8+ T cells sorted from blood, obtained in a trial of the OX40 agonist ivuxolimab. These receptor sequences come from an adult with an advanced solid tumor such as melanoma, head and neck, liver or kidney cancer.

The gene calls are TRBV5-1 and TRBJ2-7, with D uncertain. CDR3 length: 14 residues. V was clipped by 0 bases and J by 9 bases, with 16 bases between them. Germline values: CDR1 SGHRS, CDR2 YFSETQ. The chain's CDR3 is CASSLEVGWSSQYF. As DNA, the CDR3 is TGCGCCAGCAGCTTGGAGGTTGGATGGTCCTCGCAGTACTTC.

The V and J genes are TRBV28 and TRBJ1-1; D is unresolved. The germline V gene encodes CDR1 MDHEN and CDR2 SYDVKM. V was pared by 5 bases and J by 0 bases, with 7 bases between. The CDR3 is made up of 13 amino acids. The CDR3: CASSPALNTEAFF. In DNA, the CDR3 is TGTGCCAGCAGTCCGGCCCTGAACACTGAAGCTTTCTTT.

This chain connects TRBV2 to TRBJ2-3; 8 bases match TRBD2. Germline V gene sequence: CDR1 SNHLY, CDR2 FYNNEI. With V trimmed by 2 bases and J by 8 bases, 6 bases remained unmatched. The CDR3 contains 14 residues. In DNA, the CDR3 is TGTGCCAGCAGTGAAATCGGGGGGGGCAGTACGCAGTATTTT. This translates into CASSEIGGGSTQYF.

This chain connects TRBV6-6 to TRBJ1-5; a weak D match, TRBD1 (5 bases). Looked up from germline, CDR1 is MNHNY and CDR2 is SVGAGI (reference sequence). V shed 7 bases and J shed 7 bases, with 14 bases lying between them. The CDR3 sequence is 13 residues long. The CDR3 DNA is TGTGCCAGCAATCGGGGGGTGGGGCAGCCCCAGCATTTT. This encodes CASNRGVGQPQHF.

CDR3 loop: CASSQGDDPYNEQFF. CDR3 nucleotide sequence: TGCGCCAGCAGCCAAGGGGACGACCCCTACAATGAGCAGTTCTTC. The rearrangement joins TRBV4-1 to TRBJ2-1; perhaps D is TRBD1 or TRBD2 (5 bases each). The CDR3 extends over 15 amino acids. Germline V gene data show CDR1 as MGHRA and CDR2 as YSYEKL. V was trimmed by 1 base and J by 2 bases, leaving 9 bases between them.

The count of this clone is one. This chain uses TRBV10-1 with TRBJ1-4; no definite D call. CDR3 length: 13 amino acids. V was clipped by 3 bases and J by 3 bases, with 5 bases between them. From germline, CDR1 is WNHNN and CDR2 SYGVQD (reference sequence). CDR3 coding DNA: TGCGCCAGCAGTGAAGGACCTAATGAAAAACTGTTTTTT. It translates to CASSEGPNEKLFF.

The V gene is TRBV30, the J gene TRBJ2-1; 7 bases fit TRBD2. V gave up 7 bases and J gave up 15 bases; unmatched junction bases: 12. The CDR3 runs 11 residues. The germline V gene has CDR1 GTSNPN and CDR2 SVGIG (reference sequence). The CDR3 DNA reads TGTGCCTTACTCACGACTAGCACCCCGTTCTTC. Its protein is CALLTTSTPFF.

The rearrangement joins TRBV28 to TRBJ2-2, with D possibly called TRBD1 or TRBD2 (6 bases each). The CDR3 has 15 amino acids. The V gene lost 2 bases and the J gene lost 5 bases, with 12 bases spanning the gap. Germline CDR1 and CDR2: MDHEN and SYDVKM. Written as DNA, the CDR3 is TGTGCCAGCAGTTTAGGGGGCGCGGGAACCGGGGAGCTGTTTTTT. Translation: CASSLGGAGTGELFF.